This T cell receptor (beta chain) was identified during a study of T cell repertoires and leukemia-associated antigens. Study-wide context: Samples yielded about 3 to 5.0 million effective reads each, approximately 15 million overall.

TCRdb reanalysed the 5' RACE reads using MiXCR and keeps one entry per CDR3 protein. This table has roughly 15,000 distinct CDR3 sequences, approximately 42% appearing once. This clonotype was observed a few times. What it binds is unknown. This CDR3 comprises 15 residues. Per germline, CDR1 SNHLY and CDR2 FYNNEI. Trimming removed 3 bases from V and 0 bases from J, with 9 bases in between. Findings and limits, study-wide: The four groups had similar numbers of Vbeta, Jbeta genes and CDR3s.

This receptor was obtained from a female donor in good health. The chain recombines TRBV2 with TRBJ1-5; D ambiguous. Source material: CD3+ T cells sorted from blood and cultured. The CDR3 DNA follows: TGTGCCAGCAGTGAGGAAACGGCTAGCAATCAGCCCCAGCATTTT. Translating gives CASSEETASNQPQHF.